These 29 T cell receptor beta chains share one sample of origin, sequenced in a study of breast tumors, draining lymph nodes, adjacent tissues. Using its own MiXCR run on the multiplex PCR reads, TCRdb lists one record per CDR3 protein. The sample shows around 12,000 distinct CDR3 sequences, about 62% of them seen only once. Sequencing input: tumor-adjacent breast tissue. Receptors were obtained from a female donor with breast cancer. Some clones in this sample may be carry-over from other donors' samples.

This clonotype was detected ten times or more. A much larger clone lies one base from this, so it may be a read error. V usage is TRBV6-4 and J usage is TRBJ2-3; D may be TRBD2 (6 bases). CDR3 size: 14 residues. Trimming shortened V by 6 bases and J by 9 bases, and 19 bases separated the two germline ends. From germline, CDR1 is MRHNA and CDR2 SNTAGT. CDR3: CASRQEAGMGTQYF. The CDR3 DNA follows: TGTGCCAGCAGACAGGAGGCGGGAATGGGGACGCAGTATTTT.

The chain carries TRBV20-1 and TRBJ2-7; unclear D gene. The CDR3 loop spans 13 amino acids. CDR1 and CDR2 (germline): DFQATT, SNEGSKA (reference sequence). V lost 0 bases and J lost 3, with 9 bases in between. Here the CDR3 reads CSAREVENYEQYF. The CDR3 DNA reads as TGCAGTGCTAGAGAGGTAGAGAACTACGAGCAGTACTTC.

This clonotype was observed at least ten times. A much larger clone lies one base from this, so it may be a read error. The rearrangement joins TRBV6-1 to TRBJ2-7; 7 bases line up with TRBD1. Germline CDR1 is MNHNS and CDR2 is SASEGT. V lost 5 bases, J lost 1 base, and 14 bases stayed unmatched. The CDR3 totals 17 residues. DNA of the CDR3: TGTGCCAGCAGTCAAAGACCAACAGGGGTTTCATCCTACGAGCAGTACTTC. It yields the protein CASSQRPTGVSSYEQYF.

Details on this clonotype: This may be a read error, as it is one base from a much larger clone. J is TRBJ2-5 and V is TRBV5-4; D remains unclear. The CDR3 covers 13 residues. Germline-derived CDR1 and CDR2 are SGHNT and YYREEE (reference sequence). Trimming stripped 2 bases from V and 5 bases from J, with 10 bases between. For the CDR3, the DNA is TGTGCCAGCAGCTTTGGGCAGCCTGAGACCCAGTACTTC. Its protein is CASSFGQPETQYF.

This chain connects TRBV25-1 to TRBJ2-1, with 8 bases identical to TRBD1. Germline CDR1 and CDR2: MGHDK and SYGVNS. The ends lost 2 bases at V and 1 base at J; junction bases unmatched: 7. There are 17 residues in the CDR3. This CDR3 is CASSEIYRGESYNEQFF. CDR3 DNA sequence: TGTGCCAGCAGTGAAATCTACAGGGGGGAGTCCTACAATGAGCAGTTCTTC.

Points on this clonotype: At one end the junction does not follow the germline gene, possibly because of a read error. The chain has TRBV6-4 and TRBJ2-3, with D maybe TRBD1 (6 bases). Per the germline V gene, CDR1 is MRHNA and CDR2 is SNTAGT. This CDR3 region has 14 residues. CDR3 bases: TGCGCCAGCAGACAGGAGACGGGAATGGGGATGCAGTATTTT. It specifies CASRQETGMGMQYF.

Concerning this clonotype: A junction boundary mismatches the germline segment, possibly from a read error. The chain recombines TRBV4-3 with TRBJ1-2; 9 bases agree with TRBD1. The CDR3 is made up of 14 amino acids. Per the germline V gene, CDR1 is LGHNA and CDR2 is YSLEER. As DNA, the CDR3 is TGCGCCAGCGGCCCGGGACAGGGAGACTATGGCTACGCCTTC. This gives the protein CASGPGQGDYGYAF.

This clonotype was observed many times. A much larger clone lies a single base off, so this may be a read error. The chain uses TRBV5-6 and TRBJ2-7; D may be TRBD1 (6 bases). With 0 bases removed from V and 5 bases from J, the gap between germline ends came to 12 bases. Germline CDR1 SGHDT, CDR2 YYEEEE. There are 14 residues in the CDR3. CDR3 nucleotide sequence: TGTGCCAGCAGCTTGGACAGGGCCTGGGACGAGCAGTACTTC. It is translated as CASSLDRAWDEQYF.

This clonotype turned up a few times. The genes are TRBV7-2 and TRBJ2-7; 7 nucleotides agree with TRBD2. The J segment lost 5 bases and the V segment lost 2 bases, leaving 12 bases of the junction unmatched. Looked up from germline, CDR1 is SGHTA and CDR2 is FQGNSA. The CDR3 totals 16 residues. CDR3 coding DNA: TGTGCCAGCAGCTTATTCGGGGGGACCTTGGCCCACGAGCAGTACTTC. As protein: CASSLFGGTLAHEQYF.

Worth noting for this clonotype: A much larger clone lies one base from this, so it may be a read error. No conserved phenylalanine or tryptophan is present at the end of the CDR3, so a read error is the likely explanation. The V call is TRBV19, the J call TRBJ2-1; 14 nucleotides align to TRBD2. Germline CDR1 and CDR2: LNHDA and SQIVND (reference sequence). Germline trimming cut 5 bases from V and 7 bases from J; bases unmatched to any gene: 7. This CDR3 is built from 16 residues. In nucleotides, the CDR3 is TGTGCCAGTAGTGTGCGGGGGACTAGCGGGAGAAATGAGCAGTTCTCC. Amino acids: CASSVRGTSGRNEQFS.

In this sample, this clonotype is medium-sized (0.01 to 0.1%). The chain links TRBV7-8 to TRBJ1-1; D is unclear. The CDR3 has 14 residues. V lost 4 bases and J lost 3, with 12 bases in between. Germline loops: CDR1 SGHVS, CDR2 FQNEAQ. The CDR3: CASSSEGLHTEAFF. CDR3 nucleotide sequence: TGTGCCAGCAGCTCCGAGGGTCTTCACACTGAAGCTTTCTTT. Full variable domain (rest looked up from reference TRBV7-8 and TRBJ1-1): GAGVSQSPRYKVAKRGQDVALRCDPISGHVSLFWYQQALGQGPEFLTYFQNEAQLDKSGLPSDRFFAERPEGSVSTLKIQRTQQEDSAVYLCASSSEGLHTEAFFGQGTRLTVV.

The CDR3 loop reads CSATKLGNEQFF. Written as DNA, the CDR3 is TGCAGTGCTACCAAACTAGGGAATGAGCAGTTCTTC. The chain couples TRBV20-1 to TRBJ2-1, with a tentative D call TRBD2 (5 bases). The CDR3 is 12 amino acids. The ends were cut back, 4 bases at V and 7 bases at J, with 11 bases in the middle. Germline-derived CDR1 and CDR2 are DFQATT and SNEGSKA (reference sequence).

This clonotype was seen only a few times. This sequence joins TRBV10-2 and TRBJ1-5; a weak D match, TRBD1 (6 bases). V dropped 0 bases and J dropped 0 bases, with 12 bases sitting between them. CDR1 WSHSY and CDR2 SAAADI come from the germline V gene. The CDR3 is 17 residues long. The CDR3 sequence is CASSESRQEYSNQPQHF. CDR3 in DNA: TGCGCCAGCAGTGAGTCGAGACAGGAGTATAGCAATCAGCCCCAGCATTTT.

As to this clonotype: At one end the junction does not follow the germline gene, possibly because of a read error. This chain joins TRBV7-8 and TRBJ1-3, with D maybe TRBD1 (5 bases). CDR3 length equals 15 residues. Germline CDR1 and CDR2: SGHVS and FQNEAQ. The CDR3 region is CASSRGLTYGYTLYF. DNA for the CDR3: TGTGCCAGCAGCAGGGGACTGACTTATGGCTACACCTTATATTTT.

This clonotype was detected many times. This chain uses TRBV7-2 with TRBJ2-1; possibly TRBD1 for D (5 bases). CDR1 is SGHTA, CDR2 FQGNSA, per germline. The V end lost 1 base, the J end lost 9 bases, and 7 bases lay between the germline ends. The CDR3 has 12 residues. The CDR3 DNA sequence: TGTGCCAGCAGCTTAGAGCAGGGTGAGCAGTTCTTC. Its translation: CASSLEQGEQFF.

This clonotype was seen ten or more times. The genes are TRBV3-1 and TRBJ2-5, with D uncertain. The germline V gene encodes CDR1 LGHDT and CDR2 YNNKEL (reference sequence). There are 11 residues in the CDR3. With 3 bases removed from V and 5 bases from J, the gap between germline ends came to 4 bases. CDR3 amino acids: CASSQGETQYF. CDR3 sequence (DNA): TGTGCCAGCAGCCAGGGGGAGACCCAGTACTTC.

This chain uses TRBV6-4 with TRBJ2-3; D may match TRBD1 or TRBD2 (5 bases each). Germline CDR1 is MRHNA and CDR2 is SNTAGT. The CDR3 spans 16 residues. V was pared by 3 bases and J by 1 base, with 14 bases between. The CDR3 bases are TGTGCCAGCAGTGATGGCCCGGGGCAGGGCACAGATACGCAGTATTTT. Translating gives CASSDGPGQGTDTQYF.

This clonotype appeared many times. This chain links TRBV7-7 with TRBJ2-5, with a possible D match to TRBD2 (5 bases). The V gene's germline CDR1 is SSHAT and CDR2 FNYEAQ (reference sequence). This CDR3 contains 15 residues. Written as DNA, the CDR3 is TGTGCTAGTAGCCTGTTAGCTAGCAAGTTGGAGACCCAGTACTTC. It codes for CASSLLASKLETQYF.

In this sample, this clonotype turned up many times. A single base separates this from a much larger clone, so it may be a read error. The chain uses TRBV2 and TRBJ1-2; D might be TRBD1 (5 bases). The germline V and J ends were trimmed by 6 bases and 4 bases, with 15 bases remaining between them. Germline V gene lookup returns CDR1 SNHLY and CDR2 FYNNEI. This CDR3 region has 14 residues. The CDR3 loop is CASSDRGDSYGYTF. CDR3 nucleotides: TGTGCCAGCAGCGACAGAGGGGATTCCTATGGCTACACCTTC.

This clonotype has a count of ten or more. The chain couples TRBV25-1 to TRBJ2-7; 9 bases fit TRBD1. The CDR3 totals 11 residues. Looked up from germline, CDR1 is MGHDK and CDR2 is SYGVNS. V lost 4 bases to trimming and J lost 12 bases; unmatched junction nucleotides: 4. The CDR3 protein is CASSGGQGSYF. The CDR3 coding sequence is TGTGCCAGCAGTGGAGGACAGGGGTCGTACTTC.

This clonotype was counted many times. As DNA, the CDR3 is TGCGCCAGCAGCTCCGTTGCGGGGATCCACGAGACCCAGTACTTC. Its protein product is CASSSVAGIHETQYF. This sequence joins TRBV5-1 and TRBJ2-5; weak D call: TRBD2 (6 bases). The CDR3 covers 15 residues. Looked up from germline, CDR1 is SGHRS and CDR2 is YFSETQ. Deletions cut 3 bases from V and 5 bases from J, with 17 bases between.

V and J are TRBV10-3 and TRBJ1-6, with D unclear. The CDR3 consists of 14 residues. Germline CDR1 and CDR2: ENHRY and SYGVKD. The V end was cut by 0 bases, the J end by 6 bases, with 6 bases between. The CDR3 here is CAISESQLNSPLHF. Here the CDR3 DNA reads TGTGCCATCAGTGAGTCACAGCTTAATTCACCCCTCCACTTT.

This clonotype showed up just a few times. The rearrangement uses TRBV5-6 and TRBJ1-1; 12 bases align to TRBD1. V trimming: 3 bases; J trimming: 7 bases; junction bases outside the gene matches: 4. Germline CDR1 SGHDT, CDR2 YYEEEE. This CDR3 is 14 amino acids long. CDR3 amino acids: CASSYGTGGSEAFF. In nucleotides, the CDR3 is TGTGCCAGCAGCTATGGGACAGGGGGCAGTGAAGCTTTCTTT.

The rearrangement links TRBV4-1 to TRBJ1-6, with D possibly TRBD1 on 5 matching bases. This CDR3 is built from 16 residues. Germline loops: CDR1 MGHRA, CDR2 YSYEKL. V lost 0 bases and J lost 5, with 11 bases in between. The CDR3 nucleotides are TGCGCCAGCAGCCAAGAGGGGAGGGGAGATAATTCACCCCTCCACTTT. Translating it yields CASSQEGRGDNSPLHF.

The gene calls are TRBV20-1 and TRBJ2-1, with TRBD2 identical over 13 bases. Trimming took 6 bases from V and 0 from J; bases not matched to a gene: 14. The CDR3 runs 19 residues. Germline CDR1 DFQATT, CDR2 SNEGSKA (reference sequence). The CDR3 nucleotides read TGCAGTGCCCCGAATCCGGGACTAGCGGGGACAAGCTCCTACAATGAGCAGTTCTTC. It specifies CSAPNPGLAGTSSYNEQFF.

This clonotype was counted many times. The CDR3 protein is CASSVAASGRPGTYEQYF. The CDR3 DNA follows: TGTGCCAGCAGCGTAGCGGCTAGCGGGAGACCCGGGACCTACGAGCAGTACTTC. The chain has TRBV9 and TRBJ2-7; 10 nucleotides line up with TRBD2. The J segment lost 2 bases and the V segment lost 0 bases, leaving 11 bases of the junction unmatched. Germline loops: CDR1 SGDLS, CDR2 YYNGEE. This CDR3 is built from 18 residues.

This sequence joins TRBV5-1 and TRBJ1-2, with D hard to call. Germline V gene sequence: CDR1 SGHRS, CDR2 YFSETQ. V was cut by 4 bases and J by 2 bases, with 6 bases left in between. CDR3 length: 12 amino acids. The chain's CDR3 is CASSETNYGYTF. CDR3 coding DNA: TGCGCCAGCAGCGAGACGAACTATGGCTACACCTTC.

The CDR3 loop reads CSVEDQRGGGYTF. The CDR3 DNA reads TGCAGCGTTGAAGATCAGAGAGGGGGCGGCTACACCTTC. The chain joins TRBV29-1 to TRBJ1-2, with 7 bases aligning to TRBD1. In germline, CDR1 is SQVTM, CDR2 ANQGSEA. The CDR3 length is 13 residues. Trimming took 0 bases from V and 8 from J; bases not matched to a gene: 6.

The J gene is TRBJ2-5, the V gene TRBV5-4, with a possible D match to TRBD1 (6 bases). The ends were cut back, 3 bases at V and 0 bases at J, with 9 bases in the middle. This CDR3 spans 14 amino acids. CDR1 is SGHNT, CDR2 YYREEE, per germline (reference sequence). CDR3 residues: CASSSGTHQETQYF. In DNA, the CDR3 is TGTGCCAGCAGCTCCGGGACACACCAAGAGACCCAGTACTTC.